Listed below are T cell receptor beta chains from one sample, sequenced in a study of blood T cells in healthy people across ages. Each CDR3 protein is one row after TCRdb ran MiXCR on the 5' RACE reads. The repertoire consists of some 940,000 distinct CDR3 sequences, with about 28% occurring once and the leading ten covering roughly 10%. These sequences were also reported in another study, on T cells of mothers and their children.

The sequencing input was blood. Every receptor here comes from a woman in her 40s in good health. Both conserved end residues are part of each CDR3. D genes are given only for firm matches. Only part of the rows carry a size: once, few, many, or a class if the clone is expanded.

TRBV3-1	NA	TRBJ2-1	NA	TGTGCCAGCAGCCAAACGGGCAGTACCTACAATGAGCAGTTCTTC	CASSQTGSTYNEQFF
TRBV7-2	NA	TRBJ2-5	many	TGTGCCAGCAGCTTTCGGGTGGAGACCCAGTACTTC	CASSFRVETQYF
TRBV30	NA	TRBJ1-4	NA	TGTGCCTGGAGCGTAGATAGGTGGGGTGAAAAACTGTTTTTT	CAWSVDRWGEKLFF
TRBV9	TRBD1	TRBJ2-7	few	TGTGCCAGCAGTTCCACGCCGGGACAGGGGGCGGAGGAGCGGTACTTC	CASSSTPGQGAEERYF
TRBV18	NA	TRBJ2-5	many	TGTGCCAGCTCACTCCCCCCCCGGCCGGAGGAGTACTTC	CASSLPPRPEEYF
TRBV29-1	TRBD1	TRBJ2-1	once	TGCAGCGTCGTCGGGACAGGGGTCGATGAGCAGTTCTTC	CSVVGTGVDEQFF
TRBV5-1	TRBD2	TRBJ2-3	NA	TGCGCCAGCAGCACGGGACTAGCGGGGGGCGCAACTCGCACAGATACGCAGTATTTT	CASSTGLAGGATRTDTQYF
TRBV12-3/TRBV12-4	NA	TRBJ2-1	NA	TGTGCCAGCAGTTTGTCAGGGACGCAGACCCAGTTCTTC	CASSLSGTQTQFF
TRBV7-3	TRBD1	TRBJ1-2	NA	TGTGCCAGCAGCTTATCCCAGGACAGGGCCTATGGCTACACCTTC	CASSLSQDRAYGYTF
TRBV28	NA	TRBJ1-2	NA	TGTGCCAGCAGTTTCGGGGGTAGATATGGCTACACCTTC	CASSFGGRYGYTF
TRBV7-9	NA	TRBJ1-2	many	TGTGCCAGCAGCTTTCGGGGAGACGGCTACACCTTC	CASSFRGDGYTF
TRBV2	NA	TRBJ2-7	NA	TGTGCCAGCACCGGACAGTCCTACTCCTACGAGCAGTACTTC	CASTGQSYSYEQYF
TRBV5-1	NA	TRBJ1-4	NA	TGCGCCAGCAGCTTTGGGACCCTAAACTTGGAAAAACTGTTTTTT	CASSFGTLNLEKLFF
TRBV7-6	NA	TRBJ2-3	many	TGTGCCAGCAGCACCAGGGTCGGCGATACGCAGTATTTT	CASSTRVGDTQYF
TRBV28	NA	TRBJ2-6	NA	TGTGCCAGCAGACACAGGATCTCTGGGGCCAACGTCCTGACTTTC	CASRHRISGANVLTF
TRBV4-2	TRBD2	TRBJ2-5	many	TGTGCCAGCAGCCTAGGACAAGGCGGGGGAGAAGAGACCCAGTACTTC	CASSLGQGGGEETQYF
TRBV20-1	TRBD2	TRBJ2-3	few	TGCAGTGCTAGACCCTCGGGACTAGCGGTCACAGATACGCAGTATTTT	CSARPSGLAVTDTQYF
TRBV5-1	NA	TRBJ2-5	NA	TGCACCAGCAGCTTCAGAGAGACCCAGTACTTC	CTSSFRETQYF
TRBV27	TRBD1	TRBJ1-2	many	TGTGCCAGCAGTTCACCAGGGGGCGCGAATTATGGCTACACCTTC	CASSSPGGANYGYTF
TRBV27	TRBD2	TRBJ2-5	many	TGTGCCAGCAGCGTGGGACTAGCGGGGGGTATGGAGACCCAGTACTTC	CASSVGLAGGMETQYF
TRBV27	NA	TRBJ2-5	few	TGTGCCAGCAGTCCATGGAGGACGGATCAAGAGACCCAGTACTTC	CASSPWRTDQETQYF
TRBV29-1	NA	TRBJ2-3	NA	TGCAGCGTAACAGGTCGTTCTCCACTCACAGATACGCAGTATTTT	CSVTGRSPLTDTQYF
TRBV10-3	TRBD1	TRBJ1-3	NA	TGTGCCATCAGCACCTTCGACAGGGGGCAGGGAAACACCATATATTTT	CAISTFDRGQGNTIYF
TRBV2	NA	TRBJ1-2	NA	TGTGCCAGCATTGAGACCTATGGCTACACCTTC	CASIETYGYTF
TRBV7-2	NA	TRBJ1-2	NA	TGTGCCAGCAGCCCCGTCGGGGGGGAATATGGCTACACCTTC	CASSPVGGEYGYTF
TRBV6-6	TRBD1	TRBJ1-1	few	TGTGCCAGCAGTTACTTAGGACAGGGGGAAGCTTTCTTT	CASSYLGQGEAFF
TRBV4-2	NA	TRBJ1-1	few	TGTGCCAGCAGCCCCCAAGGGGGGCAGTACTATGGGAACACTGAAGCTTTCTTT	CASSPQGGQYYGNTEAFF
TRBV12-3/TRBV12-4	TRBD1	TRBJ1-5	NA	TGTGCCAGCAGGGCGGACAGGGGGCAAGGTCAGCCCCAGCATTTT	CASRADRGQGQPQHF
TRBV20-1	NA	TRBJ2-7	many	TGCAGTGCTCCCCCGAGGGCAGGTGGGTCCTACGAGCAGTACTTC	CSAPPRAGGSYEQYF
TRBV13	NA	TRBJ2-1	NA	TGTGCCAGCAGTTTAAACTGGAGACAAGGGACCCAGTTCTTC	CASSLNWRQGTQFF
TRBV28	NA	TRBJ2-2	few	TGTGCCAGCAGTTTATTCGGTCGGAGCTCGAACACCGGGGAGCTGTTTTTT	CASSLFGRSSNTGELFF
TRBV7-2	TRBD2	TRBJ2-4	NA	TGTGCCAGCAGCTTAGACCCTAGCGGGGGGGCCAAAAACATTCAGTACTTC	CASSLDPSGGAKNIQYF
TRBV18	NA	TRBJ1-1	many	TGTGCCAGCAGCCCCGGACAGATGAACACTGAAGCTTTCTTT	CASSPGQMNTEAFF
TRBV28	NA	TRBJ1-4	NA	TGTGCCAGCAGACCCTGGACGGTTAATGAAAAACTGTTTTTT	CASRPWTVNEKLFF
TRBV28	TRBD1	TRBJ2-7	many	TGTGCCAGCAGACCGCTTCCCGGACAGGGGACGGAGGAGCAGTACTTC	CASRPLPGQGTEEQYF
TRBV12-3/TRBV12-4	TRBD1	TRBJ1-6	few	TGTGCCAGCACCTTCGGAGGGGGCGTAGATTCACCCCTCCACTTT	CASTFGGGVDSPLHF
TRBV3-1	NA	TRBJ2-4	NA	TGTGCCAGCAGCCAAGTCGTGGGCACTAAAAACATTCAGTACTTC	CASSQVVGTKNIQYF
TRBV12-3/TRBV12-4	NA	TRBJ2-3	NA	TGTGCCAGCAGTTTCAAGGGGGGCGGTGCAGATACGCAGTATTTT	CASSFKGGGADTQYF
TRBV27	NA	TRBJ2-7	NA	TGTGCCAGCAGTTGGGGAGAAAACAGGAACGAGCAGTACTTC	CASSWGENRNEQYF
TRBV28	NA	TRBJ2-1	many	TGTGCCAGCAGCCCACGCCGCCGCGTGAATGAGCAGTTCTTC	CASSPRRRVNEQFF
TRBV15	NA	TRBJ2-7	many	TGTGCCACCAGCAGAGATTTTAGGGGATTCTACGAGCAGTACTTC	CATSRDFRGFYEQYF
TRBV20-1	NA	TRBJ2-5	NA	TGCAGTGCTAGTAACAGGGTAGGGACGGCGATCCAAGAGACCCAGTACTTC	CSASNRVGTAIQETQYF